This T cell receptor beta chain was obtained from a study of T cell responses to AZD1222 COVID-19 vaccine. Findings and limits, study-wide: Most donors were white British, females outnumbered males, and clonal diversity was possibly underestimated. After the peak T cell response, and only then, were repertoires sampled. At baseline, just 5 or 6 AZD1222 recipients tested seropositive. Unmutated variant regions are reportedly targeted by nearly half of spike-specific TCRs.

CDR3 length equals 15 residues. Germline CDR1 reads SGHDT; CDR2 reads YYEEEE. V dropped 0 bases and J dropped 0; count of bases not matched to a gene: 2. Libraries were prepared by immunoSEQ multiplex PCR; TCRdb keeps only in-frame clonotypes and omits some of them. This sample yields about 100,000 clones, of which more than 70% are seen a single time; just over 4% belongs to the top ten. In regard to this clone: The antigen remains unidentified.

The chain combines TRBV5-6 with TRBJ1-2, with 7 bases identical to TRBD1. Sequenced material: peripheral blood, taken on day 0 of MenACWY control vaccination. The TCR comes from an adult in good health. The CDR3 is CASSLGTGTNYGYTF. CDR3 DNA sequence: TGTGCCAGCAGCTTGGGGACAGGAACTAACTATGGCTACACCTTC.